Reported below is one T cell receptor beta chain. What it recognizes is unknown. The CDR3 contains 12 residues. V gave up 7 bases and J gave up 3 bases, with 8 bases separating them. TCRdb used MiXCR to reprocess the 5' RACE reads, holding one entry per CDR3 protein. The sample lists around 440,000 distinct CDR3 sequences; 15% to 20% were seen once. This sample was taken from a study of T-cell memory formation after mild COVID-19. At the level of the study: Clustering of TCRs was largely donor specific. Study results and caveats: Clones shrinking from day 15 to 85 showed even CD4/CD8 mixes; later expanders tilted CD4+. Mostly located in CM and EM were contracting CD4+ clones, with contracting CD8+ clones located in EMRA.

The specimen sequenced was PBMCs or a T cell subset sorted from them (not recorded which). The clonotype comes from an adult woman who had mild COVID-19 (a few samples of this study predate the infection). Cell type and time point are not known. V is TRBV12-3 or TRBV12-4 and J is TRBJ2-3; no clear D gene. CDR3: CASKDWTDTQYF. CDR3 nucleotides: TGTGCCAGCAAAGATTGGACAGATACGCAGTATTTT.